What follows are 23 T cell receptor beta chains derived from one specimen sequenced in a study of identifying expanded T cells in peripheral blood. Repertoires were generated with immunoSEQ multiplex PCR, while TCRdb's copy carries only in-frame clones and drops some. Here the sample spans tens of thousands of clones, around 90% being singletons. The sample comprised blood. The source of these receptors is a person aged 18 to 75 in good health.

The rearrangement links TRBV18 to TRBJ1-2; 9 bases agree with TRBD1. The CDR3 loop spans 16 amino acids. Trimming cost V 6 bases and J 0 bases; bases outside gene matches: 8. The germline CDR1 and CDR2 sequences are KGHSH and LQKENI. CDR3 region: CASSFDRGAANYGYTF. In nucleotides, the CDR3 is TGTGCCAGCTCTTTCGACAGGGGGGCCGCTAACTATGGCTACACCTTC.

The chain uses TRBV5-1 and TRBJ2-2, with 7 bases aligning to TRBD2. The CDR3 sequence is 16 residues long. Trimming cost V 5 bases and J 0 bases; bases outside gene matches: 7. CDR1 and CDR2 from the germline V gene are SGHRS and YFSETQ. Here the CDR3 reads CASSFGGTANTGELFF. The CDR3 nucleotides read TGCGCCAGCAGTTTCGGGGGGACCGCGAACACCGGGGAGCTGTTTTTT.

This clone was seen a single time. The J gene is TRBJ2-3, the V gene TRBV5-1; D ambiguous. Per the germline V gene, CDR1 is SGHRS and CDR2 is YFSETQ. The V gene lost 1 base and the J gene lost 2 bases, with 8 bases spanning the gap. The CDR3 totals 14 residues. CDR3 amino acids: CASSLLTDTDTQYF. The DNA for the CDR3 is TGCGCCAGCAGCTTGTTAACAGACACAGATACGCAGTATTTT.

The V gene is TRBV6-5, the J gene TRBJ2-7, with D possibly matching TRBD1 (7 bases). Germline V CDR1 and CDR2: MNHEY, SVGAGI. Between the trimmed V and J ends, which lost 7 bases and 7 bases, there was a span of 23 bases. The CDR3 is 15 amino acids. The CDR3 coding sequence is TGTGCCAGCACCCGGACTACAGGGGCGAGGAGAGAGCAGTACTTC. Its protein product is CASTRTTGARREQYF.

This clone has a single count. V and J are TRBV28 and TRBJ2-7, with a weak D call TRBD2 (6 bases). The CDR3 length is 13 residues. Trimming left V 9 bases short and J 5 bases short, with 17 bases between. Germline CDR1 reads MDHEN; CDR2 reads SYDVKM. The CDR3 nucleotides read TGTGCCAGTTCGACGGGGGAAGGGCACGAGCAGTACTTC. Encoded protein: CASSTGEGHEQYF.

CDR3 in DNA: TGTGCCAGCAGGTTTTCAAGGGGGGAGACCCATAATTCACCCCTCCACTTT. This encodes CASRFSRGETHNSPLHF. The chain combines TRBV11-2 with TRBJ1-6, with TRBD1 as a possible D gene (6 bases). V lost 6 bases to trimming and J lost 5 bases, with 20 bases between them. CDR1 is SGHAT and CDR2 is FQNNGV in the germline V gene. This CDR3 contains 17 residues. Full variable domain (outside the CDR3, taken from reference TRBV11-2 and TRBJ1-6): EAGVAQSPRYKIIEKRQSVAFWCNPISGHATLYWYQQILGQGPKLLIQFQNNGVVDDSQLPKDRFSAERLKGVDSTLKIQPAKLEDSAVYLCASRFSRGETHNSPLHFGNGTRLTVT.

This clone was counted once. The rearrangement uses TRBV30 and TRBJ1-2, with TRBD1 matching over 10 bases. In germline, CDR1 is GTSNPN, CDR2 SVGIG (reference sequence). The CDR3 runs 13 residues. The V segment lost 3 bases and the J segment 6 bases; nucleotides outside the gene matches: 4. The CDR3 sequence is CAWSSGTGDGYTF. CDR3 bases: TGTGCCTGGAGCTCCGGGACAGGGGATGGCTACACCTTC.

The chain recombines TRBV9 with TRBJ2-6; D is unclear. Trimming cost V 0 bases and J 0 bases, with 10 bases left between them. Germline CDR1 and CDR2: SGDLS and YYNGEE. The CDR3 is 17 residues long. The CDR3: CASSVEPADSGANVLTF. In nucleotides, the CDR3 is TGTGCCAGCAGCGTAGAGCCTGCAGACTCTGGGGCCAACGTCCTGACTTTC.

The chain carries TRBV15 and TRBJ2-2; no clear D gene. Trimming pared 8 bases from V and 0 bases from J, leaving 7 bases between. Germline V gene lookup returns CDR1 LNHNV and CDR2 YYDKDF (reference sequence). The CDR3 totals 13 residues. The CDR3 DNA sequence: TGTGCCACCCTTCAGACGAACACCGGGGAGCTGTTTTTT. It yields the protein CATLQTNTGELFF.

The J gene is TRBJ2-1, the V gene TRBV5-1; perhaps TRBD1 as D (6 bases). Germline CDR1 SGHRS, CDR2 YFSETQ. The CDR3 contains 14 residues. The germline V and J ends were trimmed by 4 bases and 4 bases, with 12 bases remaining between them. In nucleotides, the CDR3 is TGCGCCAGCAGCCATCGGACAGATTACAATGAGCAGTTCTTC. Encoded protein: CASSHRTDYNEQFF.

This chain uses TRBV7-9 with TRBJ1-2; no reliable D call. From germline, CDR1 is SEHNR and CDR2 FQNEAQ (reference sequence). Trimming left V 5 bases short and J 4 bases short, with 17 bases between. This CDR3 is 15 amino acids long. The CDR3 loop reads CASSPGNKAGYGYTF. CDR3 coding DNA: TGTGCCAGCAGCCCCGGTAACAAGGCAGGCTATGGCTACACCTTC.

The chain combines TRBV2 with TRBJ1-4; maybe TRBD1 (5 bases). V dropped 7 bases and J dropped 1 base, with 13 bases sitting between them. The CDR3 is 15 amino acids. From germline, CDR1 is SNHLY and CDR2 FYNNEI. DNA of the CDR3: TGTGCCAGCACCCGACGGAGGGGAACTAATGAAAAACTGTTTTTT. Encoded protein: CASTRRRGTNEKLFF.

This rearrangement joins TRBV6-5 to TRBJ2-6, with 7 bases aligning to TRBD1. The CDR3 has 15 residues. V shed 7 bases, J shed 4 bases, and the junction held 7 bases outside the gene matches. Germline CDR1 is MNHEY and CDR2 is SVGAGI. The CDR3 DNA is TGTGCCAGCACCACGACAGGGCCCGGGGCCAACGTCCTGACTTTC. Translating it yields CASTTTGPGANVLTF.

The gene calls are TRBV5-1 and TRBJ2-5; the match to TRBD2 covers 14 bases. CDR3 length: 17 residues. Germline V gene sequence: CDR1 SGHRS, CDR2 YFSETQ. The V gene end was trimmed by 0 bases and the J gene end by 5 bases; junction bases not matched to a gene: 6. Here the CDR3 reads CASSLGLAGGPTETQYF. Written as DNA, the CDR3 is TGCGCCAGCAGCTTGGGACTAGCGGGGGGGCCAACGGAGACCCAGTACTTC.

The chain recombines TRBV28 with TRBJ1-3, with D maybe TRBD1 (5 bases). Trimming left V 5 bases short and J 4 bases short, with 9 bases between. CDR1 is MDHEN, CDR2 SYDVKM, per germline. This CDR3 is 13 amino acids long. Here the CDR3 reads CASSEAGGNTIYF. Written as DNA, the CDR3 is TGTGCCAGCAGTGAGGCAGGGGGAAACACCATATATTTT.

This clone showed up just a few times. The CDR3 loop is CASSIDGGTGEQETQYF. CDR3 nucleotides: TGTGCCAGTAGTATAGATGGGGGGACAGGAGAACAAGAGACCCAGTACTTC. This chain uses TRBV19 with TRBJ2-5; 8 bases agree with TRBD1. Germline CDR1 is LNHDA and CDR2 is SQIVND (reference sequence). This CDR3 has 17 amino acids. V was clipped by 0 bases and J by 2 bases; unmatched bases: 8.

The V gene is TRBV11-2, the J gene TRBJ2-1, with 7 nucleotides matching TRBD2. Germline assignment: CDR1 SGHAT and CDR2 FQNNGV. The CDR3 is made up of 18 amino acids. Trimming took 1 base from V and 3 from J; bases not matched to a gene: 12. This chain's CDR3 is CASSLGPATSRNYNEQFF. The DNA of the CDR3 is TGTGCCAGCAGCTTAGGTCCCGCGACTAGCAGAAACTACAATGAGCAGTTCTTC.

This rearrangement joins TRBV2 to TRBJ1-6, with D hard to call. The CDR3 contains 14 residues. The germline V gene encodes CDR1 SNHLY and CDR2 FYNNEI. V was trimmed by 3 bases and J by 9 bases, leaving 12 bases between them. CDR3 DNA: TGTGCCAGCAGTGAGAGTAGGACGGTTTCACCCCTCCACTTT. As protein: CASSESRTVSPLHF.

The chain couples TRBV2 to TRBJ2-1; TRBD1 is a possible D gene (5 bases). CDR3 length: 19 amino acids. Trimming took 8 bases from V and 3 from J, leaving 29 bases between them. CDR1 and CDR2 (germline): SNHLY, FYNNEI. CDR3 nucleotide sequence: TGTGCCAGCCTAGGTCCAGGGAATGGGTTCGATCGGAGCTACAATGAGCAGTTCTTC. Translation gives CASLGPGNGFDRSYNEQFF.

The rearrangement uses TRBV5-1 and TRBJ1-6, with D unresolved. CDR1 and CDR2 (germline): SGHRS, YFSETQ. The V end lost 0 bases, the J end lost 3 bases, and 7 bases lay between the germline ends. CDR3 size: 15 residues. The CDR3 reads CASSLEGGYNSPLHF. The CDR3 DNA reads as TGCGCCAGCAGCTTGGAGGGTGGCTATAATTCACCCCTCCACTTT. Full variable domain (missing parts from reference TRBV5-1 and TRBJ1-6): KAGVTQTPRYLIKTRGQQVTLSCSPISGHRSVSWYQQTPGQGLQFLFEYFSETQRNKGNFPGRFSGRQFSNSRSEMNVSTLELGDSALYLCASSLEGGYNSPLHFGNGTRLTVT.

The chain couples TRBV20-1 to TRBJ1-4; D not certain. Trimming stripped 6 bases from V and 6 bases from J, with 8 bases between. The germline V gene has CDR1 DFQATT and CDR2 SNEGSKA (reference sequence). The CDR3 covers 11 residues. The CDR3 loop reads CSAKHDEKLFF. CDR3 bases: TGCAGTGCCAAACACGATGAAAAACTGTTTTTT.

CDR3 DNA: TGTGCTAGTTCCCCTCTGGTGGGACGGAATGGAAGTACACCCCTCCACTTT. It is translated as CASSPLVGRNGSTPLHF. The V and J genes are TRBV12-5 and TRBJ1-6; tentatively, D is TRBD1 (5 bases). The CDR3 has 17 residues. The ends were cut back, 8 bases at V and 11 bases at J, with 28 bases in the middle. Germline V gene sequence: CDR1 LGHNT, CDR2 FRNRAP.

V is TRBV5-6 and J is TRBJ2-2; 8 nucleotides match TRBD2. The CDR3 length is 16 residues. CDR1 SGHDT and CDR2 YYEEEE come from the germline V gene. The junction had 8 bases not matched to a gene; V was cut back by 4 bases and J by 3 bases. DNA for the CDR3: TGTGCCAGCAGCCACGGGAGGGGGGCGGACACCGGGGAGCTGTTTTTT. Translation gives CASSHGRGADTGELFF. Filled out from reference TRBV5-6 and TRBJ2-2, the complete variable domain reads DAGVTQSPTHLIKTRGQQVTLRCSPKSGHDTVSWYQQALGQGPQFIFQYYEEEERQRGNFPDRFSGHQFPNYSSELNVNALLLGDSALYLCASSHGRGADTGELFFGEGSRLTVL.